A single sample gave rise to the 15 T cell receptor beta chains below, sequenced in a study of T cells in localized non-small cell lung cancer. Repertoires were generated with immunoSEQ multiplex PCR, while TCRdb's copy carries only in-frame clones and drops some. The sample has 43,000 or so clones, 90% to 95% seen once; the top ten hold under 12%. Material: PBMCs, obtained before any cancer treatment. Every receptor here comes from a woman aged 35 to 75 with stage II lung adenocarcinoma.

The chain links TRBV28 to TRBJ2-7; 7 bases align to TRBD2. The trim removed 3 bases at V and 3 bases at J, leaving 8 bases unmatched. The CDR3 loop spans 15 amino acids. The germline V gene has CDR1 MDHEN and CDR2 SYDVKM. CDR3 coding DNA: TGTGCCAGCAGTTTCACAGCTGGCGGGAGCTACGAGCAGTACTTC. Protein product: CASSFTAGGSYEQYF.

The genes are TRBV19 and TRBJ2-7; 7 bases align to TRBD2. The CDR3 has 14 residues. Germline trimming cut 9 bases from V and 4 bases from J; bases unmatched to any gene: 12. CDR1 is LNHDA and CDR2 is SQIVND in the germline V gene (reference sequence). CDR3: CASSPLAATYEQYF. DNA for the CDR3: TGTGCCAGCTCCCCCCTAGCGGCAACATACGAGCAGTACTTC.

The rearrangement links TRBV5-1 to TRBJ2-2; possibly TRBD1 for D (6 bases). This CDR3 comprises 15 residues. Trimming stripped 4 bases from V and 2 bases from J, with 12 bases between. Per germline, CDR1 SGHRS and CDR2 YFSETQ. CDR3 amino acids: CASSLGTQNTGELFF. CDR3 sequence (DNA): TGCGCCAGCAGCCTCGGGACACAAAACACCGGGGAGCTGTTTTTT.

V is TRBV19 and J is TRBJ2-2; weak D call: TRBD2 (7 bases). The CDR3 loop spans 15 amino acids. CDR1 and CDR2 (germline): LNHDA, SQIVND (reference sequence). Trimming took 7 bases from V and 7 from J, leaving 19 bases between them. CDR3 amino acids: CASTPQRGGDGELFF. The DNA for the CDR3 is TGTGCCAGTACCCCTCAGAGGGGGGGTGACGGGGAGCTGTTTTTT.

The table lists this clone with a count of one. This chain joins TRBV19 and TRBJ2-1; 10 positions agree with TRBD1. With V trimmed by 7 bases and J by 5 bases, 11 bases remained unmatched. CDR1 and CDR2 from the germline V gene are LNHDA and SQIVND (reference sequence). CDR3 length equals 16 residues. CDR3 sequence (DNA): TGTGCCAGTAAGTTAGACAGGGGGCGCGAGCACAATGAGCAGTTCTTC. Translation: CASKLDRGREHNEQFF.

This clone was counted a single time. The J gene is TRBJ1-2, the V gene TRBV7-2; 7 bases fit TRBD1. CDR3 size: 16 residues. The germline V gene encodes CDR1 SGHTA and CDR2 FQGNSA. V lost 5 bases and J lost 6; bases outside the gene matches: 15. DNA of the CDR3: TGTGCCAGCAGCCCCGACCCCACAGGGGCCCAAAATGGCTACACCTTC. The encoded protein is CASSPDPTGAQNGYTF. Filled out from reference TRBV7-2 and TRBJ1-2, the complete variable domain reads GAGVSQSPSNKVTEKGKDVELRCDPISGHTALYWYRQSLGQGLEFLIYFQGNSAPDKSGLPSDRFSAERTGGSVSTLTIQRTQQEDSAVYLCASSPDPTGAQNGYTFGSGTRLTVV.

This clone has only one observation. The rearrangement links TRBV20-1 to TRBJ2-7; D gene ambiguous. The CDR3 has 11 amino acids. Trimming left V 6 bases short and J 1 base short, with 7 bases between. CDR1 is DFQATT and CDR2 is SNEGSKA in the germline V gene (reference sequence). The CDR3 region has the DNA TGCAGTGCGGGTCCGTCCTACGAGCAGTACTTC. Amino acid sequence: CSAGPSYEQYF.

CDR3 amino acids: CASSFGGAVVYGYTF. In DNA, the CDR3 is TGTGCCAGCAGTTTTGGGGGGGCAGTAGTGTATGGCTACACCTTC. The chain is built from TRBV6-5 and TRBJ1-2; possible D gene TRBD1, 6 bases. Per germline, CDR1 MNHEY and CDR2 SVGAGI. The CDR3 consists of 15 residues. Trimming took 4 bases from V and 5 from J, leaving 17 bases between them.

The chain uses TRBV18 and TRBJ2-3, with 7 positions matching TRBD1. CDR3 length equals 18 residues. Per the germline V gene, CDR1 is KGHSH and CDR2 is LQKENI. Trimming cost V 1 base and J 1 base; bases outside gene matches: 11. CDR3 in amino acids: CASSPRSRGGSGTDTQYF. CDR3 coding DNA: TGTGCCAGCTCACCACGATCGAGAGGGGGCTCGGGCACAGATACGCAGTATTTT. Drawing the rest from reference TRBV18 and TRBJ2-3, the complete variable domain is NAGVMQNPRHLVRRRGQEARLRCSPMKGHSHVYWYRQLPEEGLKFMVYLQKENIIDESGMPKERFSAEFPKEGPSILRIQQVVRGDSAAYFCASSPRSRGGSGTDTQYFGPGTRLTVL.

This clone was observed once. The J gene is TRBJ1-1, the V gene TRBV11-2, with a possible D match to TRBD1 (6 bases). Germline V gene data show CDR1 as SGHAT and CDR2 as FQNNGV. The V and J ends lost 1 base and 0 bases respectively, with 9 bases between them. The CDR3 is made up of 15 amino acids. The CDR3 here is CASSLGHRVNTEAFF. In DNA form, the CDR3 reads TGTGCCAGCAGCTTAGGGCACAGGGTGAACACTGAAGCTTTCTTT.

This clone showed up just once. The V and J genes are TRBV7-6 and TRBJ1-1; weak D call: TRBD1 (5 bases). The V and J ends lost 6 bases and 2 bases respectively, with 13 bases between them. The CDR3 is made up of 14 amino acids. Germline CDR1 is SGHVS and CDR2 is FNYEAQ. DNA for the CDR3: TGTGCCAGCAGTGGGGGGGTCCCCAACACTGAAGCTTTCTTT. It yields the protein CASSGGVPNTEAFF. The variable domain in full, completed from reference TRBV7-6 and TRBJ1-1, reads GAGVSQSPRYKVTKRGQDVALRCDPISGHVSLYWYRQALGQGPEFLTYFNYEAQQDKSGLPNDRFSAERPEGSISTLTIQRTEQRDSAMYRCASSGGVPNTEAFFGQGTRLTVV.

The chain combines TRBV19 with TRBJ1-2; tentative D call: TRBD1 (5 bases). From germline, CDR1 is LNHDA and CDR2 SQIVND (reference sequence). The CDR3 consists of 12 residues. V was trimmed by 7 bases and J by 9 bases, leaving 15 bases between them. CDR3 loop: CASNDWDSSYTF. CDR3 bases: TGTGCCAGTAACGATTGGGACTCGAGCTACACCTTC.

The V and J genes are TRBV7-6 and TRBJ2-7, with 9 bases identical to TRBD2. Germline loops: CDR1 SGHVS, CDR2 FNYEAQ. The ends lost 5 bases at V and 8 bases at J; junction bases unmatched: 10. This CDR3 has 14 amino acids. The DNA of the CDR3 is TGTGCCAGCAGCCCGAGCGGGGGGCCTACGAAGCAGTACTTC. Translated: CASSPSGGPTKQYF. The variable domain in full, with the rest retrieved from reference TRBV7-6 and TRBJ2-7, is GAGVSQSPRYKVTKRGQDVALRCDPISGHVSLYWYRQALGQGPEFLTYFNYEAQQDKSGLPNDRFSAERPEGSISTLTIQRTEQRDSAMYRCASSPSGGPTKQYFGPGTRLTVT.

The chain couples TRBV19 to TRBJ1-4; D remains ambiguous. Trimming took off 3 bases at V and 3 bases at J, with 8 bases between the two ends. The CDR3 spans 14 residues. The germline CDR1 and CDR2 sequences are LNHDA and SQIVND (reference sequence). This CDR3 is CASSMGGPNEKLFF. CDR3 coding DNA: TGTGCCAGTAGTATGGGAGGCCCTAATGAAAAACTGTTTTTT.

The chain joins TRBV6-5 to TRBJ1-5, with D maybe TRBD1 (5 bases). The germline V gene encodes CDR1 MNHEY and CDR2 SVGAGI. V was shortened by 2 bases and J by 2 bases, with 10 bases between the two germline ends. This CDR3 is 15 amino acids long. CDR3 in amino acids: CASSYLGGGNQPQHF. In nucleotides, the CDR3 is TGTGCCAGCAGTTACCTGGGAGGGGGCAATCAGCCCCAGCATTTT.